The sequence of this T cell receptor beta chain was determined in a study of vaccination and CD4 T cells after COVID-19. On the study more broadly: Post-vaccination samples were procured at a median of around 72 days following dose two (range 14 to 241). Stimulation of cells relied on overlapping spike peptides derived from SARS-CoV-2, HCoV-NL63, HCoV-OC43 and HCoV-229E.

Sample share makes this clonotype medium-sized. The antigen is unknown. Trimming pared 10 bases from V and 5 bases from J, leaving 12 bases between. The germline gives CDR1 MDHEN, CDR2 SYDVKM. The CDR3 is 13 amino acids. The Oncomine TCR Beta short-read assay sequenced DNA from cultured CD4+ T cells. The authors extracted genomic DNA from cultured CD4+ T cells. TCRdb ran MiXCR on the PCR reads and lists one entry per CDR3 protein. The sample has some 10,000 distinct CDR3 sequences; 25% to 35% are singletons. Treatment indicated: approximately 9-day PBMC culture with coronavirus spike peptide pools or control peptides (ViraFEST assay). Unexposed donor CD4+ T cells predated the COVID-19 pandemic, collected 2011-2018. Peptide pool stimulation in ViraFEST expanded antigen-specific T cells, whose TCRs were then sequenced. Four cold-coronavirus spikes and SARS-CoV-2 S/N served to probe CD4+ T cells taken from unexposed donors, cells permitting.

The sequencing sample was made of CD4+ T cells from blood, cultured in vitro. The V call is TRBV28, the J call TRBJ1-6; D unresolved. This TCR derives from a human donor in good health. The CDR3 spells CAIKGYHNSPLHF. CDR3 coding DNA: TGTGCCATCAAGGGTTACCATAATTCACCCCTCCACTTT.